This TCR beta chain was obtained from a study of HIV-infected children after antiretroviral therapy interruption. Overall study findings and caveats: The CD45RA+ naive sort may contain some EMRA or stem memory cells.

A 3' RACE protocol on RNA, with unique molecular identifiers, produced the TCR library. TCRdb independently ran MiXCR on the 3' RACE reads; one entry per CDR3 protein. The table lists under 50,000 distinct CDR3 sequences, 4.3% of them singletons. The treatment is: PENTA 11 planned treatment interruption arm or continuous ART arm. Cryopreserved PBMC samples required at least 5 million viable cells. This clonotype was observed at least ten times. Its antigen is not known. Sequenced here: CD45RA+ CD4+ T cells from PBMCs, pooled from several time points, sampled from a donor given antiretroviral therapy, either interrupted or continuous. As to subset: naive CD4+ CD45RA+ CD45RO- T cells. This TCR derives from a pool of human donors with HIV.

The CDR3 region has the DNA TGCAGCGTGATCCGGGACGCCTCCTACGAGCAGTACTTC. This codes for CSVIRDASYEQYF. The genes are TRBV29-1 and TRBJ2-7; the D gene could be TRBD1 or TRBD2 (5 bases each). The CDR3 is 13 amino acids. Trimming stripped 6 bases from V and 0 bases from J, with 12 bases between. Germline V gene data show CDR1 as SQVTM and CDR2 as ANQGSEA.